The 31 T cell receptor beta chains reported below all come from one sample, sequenced in a study of OX40 agonist ivuxolimab in advanced cancers. Libraries were prepared by immunoSEQ multiplex PCR; TCRdb keeps only in-frame clonotypes and omits some of them. The repertoire holds 55,000 to 65,000 clones, with approximately 84% as singletons. Sample: CD4+ or CD8+ T cells sorted from blood, taken in a trial of the OX40 agonist ivuxolimab. The receptors come from an adult with an advanced solid tumor such as melanoma, head and neck, liver or kidney cancer.

This clone was seen a handful of times. This chain joins TRBV19 and TRBJ1-1; 8 nucleotides match TRBD1. Looked up from germline, CDR1 is LNHDA and CDR2 is SQIVND (reference sequence). Trimming removed 3 bases from V and 1 base from J; junction bases left unmatched: 4. There are 15 residues in the CDR3. CDR3 in amino acids: CASSIFDRGNTEAFF. Written as DNA, the CDR3 is TGTGCCAGTAGTATTTTTGACAGGGGGAACACTGAAGCTTTCTTT.

The gene calls are TRBV28 and TRBJ2-7; TRBD1 aligns across 11 bases. This CDR3 has 15 amino acids. Trimming removed 8 bases from V and 3 bases from J; junction bases left unmatched: 9. Germline V gives CDR1 MDHEN, CDR2 SYDVKM. CDR3 sequence (DNA): TGTGCCAGCCGGGAGGCGGGGACAGGGGGCTACGAGCAGTACTTC. Its protein product is CASREAGTGGYEQYF.

The V and J genes are TRBV6-1 and TRBJ1-1; D is unresolved. Looked up from germline, CDR1 is MNHNS and CDR2 is SASEGT. Trimming removed 4 bases from V and 5 bases from J, with 14 bases in between. The CDR3 extends over 14 amino acids. In nucleotides, the CDR3 is TGTGCCAGCAGTGTTGAACCCCTGGGGACTGAAGCTTTCTTT. Encoded protein: CASSVEPLGTEAFF.

The V and J genes are TRBV10-3 and TRBJ2-1; TRBD1 matches at 9 bases. This CDR3 is built from 14 residues. The germline V gene has CDR1 ENHRY and CDR2 SYGVKD. J lost 8 bases, V lost 0 bases, and 2 bases had no gene match. This chain's CDR3 is CAISESQGADEQFF. The CDR3 coding sequence is TGTGCCATCAGTGAGTCACAGGGGGCCGATGAGCAGTTCTTC.

This clone has a handful of counts. The chain uses TRBV4-2 and TRBJ1-2; 8 bases are shared with TRBD1. After removal of 0 bases from V and 5 bases from J, the junction contained 5 bases not matched to a gene. The CDR3 extends over 15 amino acids. Germline-derived CDR1 and CDR2 are LGHNA and YNFKEQ. The CDR3 DNA sequence: TGTGCCAGCAGCCAAGATACAGGGGGTAGATATGGCTACACCTTC. Its protein is CASSQDTGGRYGYTF.

The CDR3 sequence is CASSLGTSLHEQYF. DNA of the CDR3: TGCGCCAGCAGCTTGGGTACATCCCTCCACGAGCAGTACTTC. This sequence joins TRBV5-1 and TRBJ2-7, with D unclear. The CDR3 has 14 residues. CDR1 is SGHRS and CDR2 is YFSETQ in the germline V gene. The V end was cut by 0 bases, the J end by 5 bases, with 12 bases between.

The CDR3 here is CASRLAGTGNTGELFF. The CDR3 DNA follows: TGCGCCAGCAGGCTAGCGGGAACGGGTAACACCGGGGAGCTGTTTTTT. This chain links TRBV5-1 with TRBJ2-2, with 9 bases identical to TRBD2. Germline CDR1 is SGHRS and CDR2 is YFSETQ. The trim removed 5 bases at V and 2 bases at J, leaving 7 bases unmatched. The CDR3 is 16 amino acids.

The chain couples TRBV5-4 to TRBJ1-5; D gene ambiguous. V lost 4 bases and J lost 6, with 8 bases in between. The CDR3 is 12 residues long. The germline CDR1 and CDR2 sequences are SGHNT and YYREEE (reference sequence). The DNA for the CDR3 is TGTGCCAGCAGCGTTTTCGGTCAGCCCCAGCATTTT. Translating gives CASSVFGQPQHF. The full variable domain, in which reference TRBV5-4 and TRBJ1-5 provide the parts outside the CDR3, is ETGVTQSPTHLIKTRGQQVTLRCSSQSGHNTVSWYQQALGQGPQFIFQYYREEENGRGNFPPRFSGLQFPNYSSELNVNALELDDSALYLCASSVFGQPQHFGDGTRLSIL.

V and J are TRBV5-1 and TRBJ2-3; TRBD2 might be the D (5 bases). CDR1 is SGHRS, CDR2 YFSETQ, per germline. Trimming removed 1 base at V and 2 bases at J, with 11 bases between. The CDR3 is 15 amino acids. The CDR3 DNA is TGCGCCAGCAGCTTGATCGGGGAGAACACAGATACGCAGTATTTT. Its protein is CASSLIGENTDTQYF.

The genes are TRBV11-1 and TRBJ2-7; 7 bases are shared with TRBD1. The CDR3 has 13 amino acids. The germline V gene encodes CDR1 SGHAT and CDR2 FQDESV (reference sequence). V gave up 6 bases and J gave up 0 bases; unmatched junction bases: 2. The CDR3 nucleotides read TGTGCCAGCAGACGGGACAGCTCCTACGAGCAGTACTTC. Protein: CASRRDSSYEQYF.

The chain recombines TRBV7-2 with TRBJ1-1; D is unresolved. CDR3 size: 15 residues. Trimming left V 5 bases short and J 3 bases short, with 16 bases between. In germline, CDR1 is SGHTA, CDR2 FQGNSA. CDR3 DNA: TGTGCCAGCAGCCAAACCCCTTTCCTAGACACTGAAGCTTTCTTT. It is translated as CASSQTPFLDTEAFF. The complete variable domain, with remaining parts taken from reference TRBV7-2 and TRBJ1-1, reads GAGVSQSPSNKVTEKGKDVELRCDPISGHTALYWYRQSLGQGLEFLIYFQGNSAPDKSGLPSDRFSAERTGGSVSTLTIQRTQQEDSAVYLCASSQTPFLDTEAFFGQGTRLTVV.

The rearrangement uses TRBV15 and TRBJ1-3; possible D gene TRBD1, 5 bases. The CDR3 length is 16 residues. Trimming removed 1 base at V and 0 bases at J, with 10 bases between. Germline lookup yields CDR1 LNHNV and CDR2 YYDKDF (reference sequence). The CDR3 nucleotides are TGTGCCACCAGCAGAGGGGCCGGGGGCTCTGGAAACACCATATATTTT. As protein: CATSRGAGGSGNTIYF.

This clone has a single count. This chain uses TRBV7-2 with TRBJ2-1; 7 bases match TRBD1. J lost 2 bases, V lost 8 bases, and 9 bases had no gene match. CDR1 is SGHTA, CDR2 FQGNSA, per germline. The CDR3 runs to 15 residues. CDR3 sequence reads: CASGYRDRAYNEQFF. DNA for the CDR3: TGTGCCAGCGGATATCGGGACAGAGCCTACAATGAGCAGTTCTTC.

The chain links TRBV28 to TRBJ2-7, with D unresolved. Germline CDR1 reads MDHEN; CDR2 reads SYDVKM. This CDR3 is built from 13 residues. V was cut by 6 bases and J by 0 bases, with 9 bases left in between. The CDR3 region has the DNA TGTGCCAGCAGACTCCTCGGCTCCTACGAGCAGTACTTC. Protein sequence: CASRLLGSYEQYF.

This clone was observed a single time. This rearrangement joins TRBV11-2 to TRBJ2-3, with 14 bases matching TRBD2. The CDR3 consists of 16 residues. Germline lookup yields CDR1 SGHAT and CDR2 FQNNGV. V lost 3 bases to trimming and J lost 5 bases; unmatched junction nucleotides: 4. CDR3 coding DNA: TGTGCCAGCAGCTTGGGACTAGCGGGGGCTAAAGATACGCAGTATTTT. Translation gives CASSLGLAGAKDTQYF.

The gene calls are TRBV14 and TRBJ1-4; D possibly corresponds to TRBD1 (5 bases). The CDR3 has 13 amino acids. Looked up from germline, CDR1 is SGHDN and CDR2 is FVKESK. V lost 4 bases and J 10 bases, leaving 13 bases between the germline ends. CDR3 bases: TGTGCCAGCAGCCTGGGACGGGCCGGAAAACTGTTTTTT. The encoded protein is CASSLGRAGKLFF.

The chain recombines TRBV28 with TRBJ1-2; D might be TRBD1 (5 bases). The CDR3 runs 13 residues. V was shortened by 2 bases and J by 6 bases, with 10 bases between the two germline ends. Germline V CDR1 and CDR2: MDHEN, SYDVKM. The CDR3 here is CASSLRQSNGYTF. In DNA, the CDR3 is TGTGCCAGCAGTTTAAGACAGTCTAATGGCTACACCTTC.

V gene TRBV5-4 combines with J gene TRBJ1-1; D possibly corresponds to TRBD1 (5 bases). Trimming cost V 1 base and J 0 bases, with 10 bases left between them. Per the germline V gene, CDR1 is SGHNT and CDR2 is YYREEE (reference sequence). This CDR3 has 15 residues. Here the CDR3 DNA reads TGTGCCAGCAGCTTGTGGGGGAGATTGAACACTGAAGCTTTCTTT. Its protein product is CASSLWGRLNTEAFF.

For the CDR3, the DNA is TGTGCCAGCAGCTTCGGGTTCGGGGAGACCCAGTACTTC. Protein product: CASSFGFGETQYF. The chain employs TRBV7-3 and TRBJ2-5; D is ambiguous. Trimming pared 3 bases from V and 5 bases from J, leaving 10 bases between. Per germline, CDR1 SGHTA and CDR2 FQGTGA. CDR3 size: 13 residues.

This clone was seen a single time. CDR3 loop: CATQTGDRYNEQFF. CDR3 DNA: TGTGCTACCCAGACAGGGGATCGGTACAATGAGCAGTTCTTC. V gene TRBV28 combines with J gene TRBJ2-1; 8 bases agree with TRBD1. The CDR3 consists of 14 residues. CDR1 is MDHEN and CDR2 is SYDVKM in the germline V gene.

This clone appeared once. The rearrangement links TRBV4-1 to TRBJ1-2; the D gene is possibly TRBD1 (5 bases). CDR1 is MGHRA and CDR2 is YSYEKL in the germline V gene. Trimming pared 4 bases from V and 3 bases from J, leaving 15 bases between. The CDR3 covers 15 residues. The CDR3, as DNA: TGCGCCAGCAGCCCGATGAGAGGGGTACACTATGGCTACACCTTC. Its translation: CASSPMRGVHYGYTF.

The V and J genes are TRBV6-1 and TRBJ2-3; D is possibly TRBD2 (6 bases). The CDR3 length is 15 residues. The V gene's germline CDR1 is MNHNS and CDR2 SASEGT. V shed 8 bases and J shed 0 bases, with 15 bases lying between them. The CDR3 region has the DNA TGTGCCAGCTCATACCGGGACTCTAGCACAGATACGCAGTATTTT. Translating gives CASSYRDSSTDTQYF.

The J gene is TRBJ1-1, the V gene TRBV7-8; 7 bases map to TRBD1. Germline values: CDR1 SGHVS, CDR2 FQNEAQ. V trimming: 4 bases; J trimming: 2 bases; junction bases outside the gene matches: 4. There are 14 residues in the CDR3. The CDR3 loop is CASSWDSRNTEAFF. CDR3 sequence (DNA): TGTGCCAGCAGCTGGGACAGTAGAAACACTGAAGCTTTCTTT.

This clone has just a few counts. V and J are TRBV9 and TRBJ1-4, with D tentatively TRBD1 (5 bases). Germline V gene sequence: CDR1 SGDLS, CDR2 YYNGEE. The V end lost 0 bases, the J end lost 10 bases, and 10 bases lay between the germline ends. The length of the CDR3 is 13 residues. Here the CDR3 reads CASSVVQGGKLFF. The CDR3 DNA reads TGTGCCAGCAGCGTAGTTCAGGGAGGAAAACTGTTTTTT.

This clone appeared a single time. The rearrangement uses TRBV28 and TRBJ1-2; 12 nucleotides agree with TRBD1. The CDR3 covers 17 residues. V shed 3 bases, J shed 5 bases, and the junction held 10 bases outside the gene matches. Germline V gene lookup returns CDR1 MDHEN and CDR2 SYDVKM. The CDR3 sequence is CASSFEGQGAMEYGYTF. The CDR3 DNA follows: TGTGCCAGCAGTTTCGAGGGACAGGGGGCCATGGAATATGGCTACACCTTC.

This chain links TRBV7-9 with TRBJ2-5; TRBD1 agrees at 8 bases. Losses at the gene ends were 4 bases for V and 2 bases for J; bases not matched to a gene: 12. CDR3 length: 17 amino acids. Germline CDR1 is SEHNR and CDR2 is FQNEAQ (reference sequence). The CDR3 region is CASSSRYYDRGQETQYF. CDR3 bases: TGTGCCAGCAGCTCGCGCTATTATGACAGGGGTCAAGAGACCCAGTACTTC.

V gene TRBV6-1 combines with J gene TRBJ2-7; D is unclear. The germline V gene encodes CDR1 MNHNS and CDR2 SASEGT. This CDR3 has 13 amino acids. V shed 2 bases and J shed 3 bases, with 8 bases lying between them. The CDR3 coding sequence is TGTGCCAGCAGTGAAACGGTCGGCTACGAGCAGTACTTC. Translating gives CASSETVGYEQYF.

The chain employs TRBV4-3 and TRBJ1-4; D remains unclear. Germline loops: CDR1 LGHNA, CDR2 YSLEER. The CDR3 is made up of 14 amino acids. Trimming stripped 1 base from V and 5 bases from J, with 8 bases between. This CDR3 reads CASSQGHGNEKLFF. CDR3 sequence (DNA): TGCGCCAGCAGCCAAGGACACGGGAATGAAAAACTGTTTTTT.

V and J are TRBV19 and TRBJ2-7; no definite D call. The CDR3 sequence is 13 residues long. V was trimmed by 2 bases and J by 3 bases, leaving 8 bases between them. Germline loops: CDR1 LNHDA, CDR2 SQIVND (reference sequence). The CDR3, as DNA: TGTGCCAGTAGTATAACTCCCCGCTACGAGCAGTACTTC. This sequence encodes CASSITPRYEQYF. Based on the CDR3 plus reference TRBV19 and TRBJ2-7, the full variable domain is DGGITQSPKYLFRKEGQNVTLSCEQNLNHDAMYWYRQDPGQGLRLIYYSQIVNDFQKGDIAEGYSVSREKKESFPLTVTSAQKNPTAFYLCASSITPRYEQYFGPGTRLTVT.

The chain uses TRBV7-9 and TRBJ1-3; D is unclear. This CDR3 region has 15 residues. Germline loops: CDR1 SEHNR, CDR2 FQNEAQ (reference sequence). V was trimmed by 1 base and J by 0 bases, leaving 7 bases between them. Here the CDR3 reads CASSLGQSSGNTIYF. In DNA, the CDR3 is TGTGCCAGCAGCTTAGGGCAGAGCTCTGGAAACACCATATATTTT.

This clone was recorded a few times. The chain links TRBV2 to TRBJ2-1; 9 bases are a match to TRBD1. CDR1 and CDR2 from the germline V gene are SNHLY and FYNNEI. V trimming: 6 bases; J trimming: 4 bases; junction bases outside the gene matches: 4. This CDR3 is built from 14 residues. CDR3 amino acids: CASRGQGHYNEQFF. In DNA form, the CDR3 reads TGTGCCAGCAGGGGACAGGGACATTACAATGAGCAGTTCTTC.